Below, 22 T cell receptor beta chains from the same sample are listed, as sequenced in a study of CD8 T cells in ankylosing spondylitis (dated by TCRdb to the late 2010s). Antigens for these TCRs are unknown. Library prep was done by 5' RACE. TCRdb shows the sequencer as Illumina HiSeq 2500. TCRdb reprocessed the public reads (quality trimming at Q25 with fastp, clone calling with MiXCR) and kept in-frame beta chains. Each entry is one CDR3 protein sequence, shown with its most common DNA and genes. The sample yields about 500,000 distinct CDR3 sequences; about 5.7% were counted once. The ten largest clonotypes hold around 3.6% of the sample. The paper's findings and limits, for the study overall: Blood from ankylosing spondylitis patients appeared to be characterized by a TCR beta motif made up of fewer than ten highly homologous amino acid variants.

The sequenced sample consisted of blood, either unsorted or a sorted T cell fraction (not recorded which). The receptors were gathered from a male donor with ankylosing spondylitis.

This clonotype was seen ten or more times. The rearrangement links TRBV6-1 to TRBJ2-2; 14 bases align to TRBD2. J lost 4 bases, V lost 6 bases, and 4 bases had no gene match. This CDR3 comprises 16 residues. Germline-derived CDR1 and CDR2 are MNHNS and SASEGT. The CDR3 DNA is TGTGCCAGCAGCCCCGGACTAGCGGGAGGCACCGGGGAGCTGTTTTTT. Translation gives CASSPGLAGGTGELFF.

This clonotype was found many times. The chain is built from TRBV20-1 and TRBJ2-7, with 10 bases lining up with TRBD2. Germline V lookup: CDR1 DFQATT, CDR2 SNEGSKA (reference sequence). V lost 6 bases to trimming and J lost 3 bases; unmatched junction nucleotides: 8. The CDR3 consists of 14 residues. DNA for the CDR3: TGCAGTGCCACCCGACTAGCGGGTAGCTACGAGCAGTACTTC. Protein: CSATRLAGSYEQYF.

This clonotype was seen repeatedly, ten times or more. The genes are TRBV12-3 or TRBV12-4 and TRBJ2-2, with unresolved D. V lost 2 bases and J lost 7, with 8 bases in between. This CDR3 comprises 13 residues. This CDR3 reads CASSLTLRGELFF. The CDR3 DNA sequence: TGTGCCAGCAGTTTAACCCTCCGCGGGGAGCTGTTTTTT.

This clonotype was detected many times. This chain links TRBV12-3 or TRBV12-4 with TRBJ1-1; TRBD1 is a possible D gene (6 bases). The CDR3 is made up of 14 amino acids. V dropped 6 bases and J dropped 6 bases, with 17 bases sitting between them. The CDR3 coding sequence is TGTGCCAGCAGACCACAACTACAGGGCCCTGAAGCTTTCTTT. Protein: CASRPQLQGPEAFF.

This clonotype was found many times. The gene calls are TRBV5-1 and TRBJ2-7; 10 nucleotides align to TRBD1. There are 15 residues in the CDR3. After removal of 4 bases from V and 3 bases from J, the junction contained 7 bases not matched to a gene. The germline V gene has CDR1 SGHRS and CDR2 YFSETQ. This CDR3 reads CASSPEGDRGYEQYF. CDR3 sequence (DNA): TGCGCCAGCAGCCCGGAGGGGGACAGGGGCTACGAGCAGTACTTC.

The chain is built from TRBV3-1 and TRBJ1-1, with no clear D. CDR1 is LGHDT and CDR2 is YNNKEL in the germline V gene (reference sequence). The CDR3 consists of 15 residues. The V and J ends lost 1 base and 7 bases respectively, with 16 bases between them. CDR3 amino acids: CASSQGAWGYSEAFF. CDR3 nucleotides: TGTGCCAGCAGCCAAGGCGCTTGGGGATATAGTGAAGCTTTCTTT.

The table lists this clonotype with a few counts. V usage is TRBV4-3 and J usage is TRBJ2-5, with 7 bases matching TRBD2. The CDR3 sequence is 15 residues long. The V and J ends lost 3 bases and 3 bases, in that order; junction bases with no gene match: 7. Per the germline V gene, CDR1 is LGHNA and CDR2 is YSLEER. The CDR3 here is CASSHHGAGEETQYF. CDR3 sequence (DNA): TGCGCCAGCAGCCACCACGGGGCGGGAGAAGAGACCCAGTACTTC.

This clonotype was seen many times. The CDR3 sequence is CSVVISTVGGQPQHF. CDR3 bases: TGCAGCGTAGTAATTTCGACAGTCGGGGGACAGCCCCAGCATTTT. The chain couples TRBV29-1 to TRBJ1-5, with D maybe TRBD1 (5 bases). V lost 6 bases, J lost 7 bases, and 22 bases lay in between. The germline V gene has CDR1 SQVTM and CDR2 ANQGSEA. CDR3 length: 15 amino acids. Together with reference TRBV29-1 and TRBJ1-5, the CDR3 gives the full variable domain: SAVISQKPSRDICQRGTSLTIQCQVDSQVTMMFWYRQQPGQSLTLIATANQGSEATYESGFVIDKFPISRPNLTFSTLTVSNMSPEDSSIYLCSVVISTVGGQPQHFGDGTRLSIL.

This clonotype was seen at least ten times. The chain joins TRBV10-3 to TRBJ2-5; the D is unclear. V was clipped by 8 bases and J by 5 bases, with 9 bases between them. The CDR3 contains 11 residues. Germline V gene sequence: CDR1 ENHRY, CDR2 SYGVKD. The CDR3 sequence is CAIGRKETQYF. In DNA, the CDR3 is TGTGCCATCGGAAGGAAGGAGACCCAGTACTTC.

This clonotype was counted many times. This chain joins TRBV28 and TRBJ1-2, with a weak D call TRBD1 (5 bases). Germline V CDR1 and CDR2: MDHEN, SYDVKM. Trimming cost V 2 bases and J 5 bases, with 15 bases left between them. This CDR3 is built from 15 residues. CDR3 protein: CASSLGGDGPYGYTF. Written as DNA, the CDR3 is TGTGCCAGCAGTTTAGGGGGGGACGGACCTTATGGCTACACCTTC.

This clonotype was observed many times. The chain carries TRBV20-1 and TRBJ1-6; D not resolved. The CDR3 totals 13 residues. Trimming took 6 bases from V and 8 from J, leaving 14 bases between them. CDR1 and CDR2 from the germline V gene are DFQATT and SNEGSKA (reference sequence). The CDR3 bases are TGCAGTGCGTCTCCTACCCTGGATTCACCCCTCCACTTT. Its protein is CSASPTLDSPLHF.

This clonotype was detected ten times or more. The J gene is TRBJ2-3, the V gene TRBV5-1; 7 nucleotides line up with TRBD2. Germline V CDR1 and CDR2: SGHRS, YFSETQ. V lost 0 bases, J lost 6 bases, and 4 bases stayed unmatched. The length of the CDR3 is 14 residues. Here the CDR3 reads CASSLGSREDTQYF. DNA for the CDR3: TGCGCCAGCAGCTTGGGGTCGCGGGAGGATACGCAGTATTTT.

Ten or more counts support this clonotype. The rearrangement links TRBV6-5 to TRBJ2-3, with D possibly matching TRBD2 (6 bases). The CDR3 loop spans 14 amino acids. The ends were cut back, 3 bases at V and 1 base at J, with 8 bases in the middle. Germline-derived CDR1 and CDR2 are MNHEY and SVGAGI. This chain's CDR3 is CASSYSSGTDTQYF. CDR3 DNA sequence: TGTGCCAGCAGTTATTCTAGCGGCACAGATACGCAGTATTTT.

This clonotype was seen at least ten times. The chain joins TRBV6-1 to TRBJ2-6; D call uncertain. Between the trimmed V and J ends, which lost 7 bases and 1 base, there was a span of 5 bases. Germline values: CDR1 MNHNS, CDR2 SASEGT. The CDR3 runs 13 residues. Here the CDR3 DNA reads TGTGCCAGCACTAGTTCTGGGGCCAACGTCCTGACTTTC. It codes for CASTSSGANVLTF.

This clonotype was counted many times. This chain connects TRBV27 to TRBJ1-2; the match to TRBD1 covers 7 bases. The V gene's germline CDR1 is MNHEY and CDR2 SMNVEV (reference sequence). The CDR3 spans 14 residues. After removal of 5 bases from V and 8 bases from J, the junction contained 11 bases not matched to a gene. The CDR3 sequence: CASSPSGTVGGYTF. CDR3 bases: TGTGCCAGCAGTCCCTCCGGGACAGTCGGGGGCTACACCTTC.

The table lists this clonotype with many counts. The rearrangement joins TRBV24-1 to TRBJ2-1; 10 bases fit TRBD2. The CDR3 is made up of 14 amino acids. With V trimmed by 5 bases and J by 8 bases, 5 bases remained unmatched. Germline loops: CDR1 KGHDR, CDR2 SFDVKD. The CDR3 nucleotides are TGTGCCACCAGTGCTCTAGCGGGAGAATATGAGCAGTTCTTC. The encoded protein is CATSALAGEYEQFF.

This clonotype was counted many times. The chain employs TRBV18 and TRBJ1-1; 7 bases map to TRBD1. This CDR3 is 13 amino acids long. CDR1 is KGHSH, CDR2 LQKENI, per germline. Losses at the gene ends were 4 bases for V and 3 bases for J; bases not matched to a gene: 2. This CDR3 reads CASSRDSYTEAFF. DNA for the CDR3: TGTGCCAGCTCACGGGACAGCTACACTGAAGCTTTCTTT.

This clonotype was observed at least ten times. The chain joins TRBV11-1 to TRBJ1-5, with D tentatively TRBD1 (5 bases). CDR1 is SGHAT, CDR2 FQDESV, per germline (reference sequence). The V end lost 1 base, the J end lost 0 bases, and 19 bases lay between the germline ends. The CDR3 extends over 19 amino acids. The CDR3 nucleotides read TGTGCCAGCAGCTTAGGTGGTTTGACAGACATTTATAGCAATCAGCCCCAGCATTTT. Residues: CASSLGGLTDIYSNQPQHF.

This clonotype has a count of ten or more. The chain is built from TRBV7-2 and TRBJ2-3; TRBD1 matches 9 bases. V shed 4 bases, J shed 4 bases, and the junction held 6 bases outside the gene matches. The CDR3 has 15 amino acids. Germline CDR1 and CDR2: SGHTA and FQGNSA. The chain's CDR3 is CASSYRGHDSDTQYF. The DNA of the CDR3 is TGTGCCAGCAGCTACAGGGGGCACGATTCAGATACGCAGTATTTT.

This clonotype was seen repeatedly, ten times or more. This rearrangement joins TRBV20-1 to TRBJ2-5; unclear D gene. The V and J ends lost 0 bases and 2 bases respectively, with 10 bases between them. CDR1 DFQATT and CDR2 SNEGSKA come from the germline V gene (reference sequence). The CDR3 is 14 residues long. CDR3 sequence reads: CSARDYMEQETQYF. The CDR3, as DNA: TGCAGTGCTAGAGACTACATGGAACAAGAGACCCAGTACTTC.

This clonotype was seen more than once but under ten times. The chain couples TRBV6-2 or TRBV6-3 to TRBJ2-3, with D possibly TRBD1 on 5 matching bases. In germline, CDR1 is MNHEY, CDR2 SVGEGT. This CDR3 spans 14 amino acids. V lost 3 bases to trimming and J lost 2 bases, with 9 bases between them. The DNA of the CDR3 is TGTGCCAGCAGTTATACAGGCCACACAGATACGCAGTATTTT. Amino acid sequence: CASSYTGHTDTQYF.

This CDR3 is CASSHPSGGTDTQYF. The CDR3 bases are TGTGCCAGCAGCCACCCCTCAGGGGGAACAGATACGCAGTATTTT. This chain uses TRBV14 with TRBJ2-3; 7 positions agree with TRBD1. Unmatched junction bases numbered 6, after V lost 3 bases and J lost 3 bases. The CDR3 contains 15 residues. CDR1 and CDR2 (germline): SGHDN, FVKESK.